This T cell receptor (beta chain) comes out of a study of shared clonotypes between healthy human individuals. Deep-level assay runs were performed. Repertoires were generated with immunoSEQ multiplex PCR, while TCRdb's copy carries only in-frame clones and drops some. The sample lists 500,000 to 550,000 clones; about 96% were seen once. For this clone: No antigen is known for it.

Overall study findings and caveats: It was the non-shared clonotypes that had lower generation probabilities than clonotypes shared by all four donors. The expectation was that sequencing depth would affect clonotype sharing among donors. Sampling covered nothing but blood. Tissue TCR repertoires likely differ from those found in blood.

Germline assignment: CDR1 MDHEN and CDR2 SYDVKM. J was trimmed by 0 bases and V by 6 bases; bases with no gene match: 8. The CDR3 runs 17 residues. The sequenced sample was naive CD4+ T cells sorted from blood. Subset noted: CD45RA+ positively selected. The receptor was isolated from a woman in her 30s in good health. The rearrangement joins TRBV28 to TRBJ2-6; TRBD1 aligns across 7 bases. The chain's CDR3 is CASSRDRELSGANVLTF. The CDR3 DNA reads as TGTGCCAGCAGCCGGGACAGAGAACTCTCTGGGGCCAACGTCCTGACTTTC. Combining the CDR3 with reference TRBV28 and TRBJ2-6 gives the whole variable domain DVKVTQSSRYLVKRTGEKVFLECVQDMDHENMFWYRQDPGLGLRLIYFSYDVKMKEKGDIPEGYSVSREKKERFSLILESASTNQTSMYLCASSRDRELSGANVLTFGAGSRLTVL.